This T cell receptor beta chain was identified during a study of T cells of healthy individuals. V lost 2 bases to trimming and J lost 4 bases, with 17 bases between them. CDR1 is SGHTA and CDR2 is FQGTGA in the germline V gene. The CDR3 is made up of 16 amino acids. TCRdb reanalysed the 5' RACE reads using MiXCR and keeps one entry per CDR3 protein. This table has tens of thousands of distinct CDR3 sequences, roughly 17% appearing once. The chain couples TRBV7-3 to TRBJ2-5, with D possibly TRBD2 on 6 matching bases. The TCR was taken from a human donor in good health. CDR3 sequence (DNA): TGTGCCAGCAGCTTAGGAGGGGTGGGGTCCAGAGAGACCCAGTACTTC. This translates into CASSLGGVGSRETQYF.